The source of this TCR beta chain is a study of OX40 agonist ivuxolimab in advanced cancers. Background on the whole study: Ivuxolimab, which targeted the costimulatory receptor OX40 (CD134), was an agonistic, fully human IgG2 monoclonal antibody. Intravenous ivuxolimab was administered to patients every 2 weeks at six dose levels: 0.01, 0.1, 0.3, 1.5, 3 and 10 mg/kg. Among the 50 to 55 dose-escalation patients, approximately 20 had hepatocellular carcinoma, 15 or so melanoma, 9 renal cell carcinoma and 9 head and neck cancer. In the dose-escalation cohort, 65% to 85% of patients were male, and the mean age was around 65 years with a range of 23 to 79. Patients were allowed to have had prior anti-PD-1, anti-PD-L1 or anti-CTLA-4 therapy, and 40% of the dose-escalation patients had previously received checkpoint inhibitors. Partial responses occurred in three dose-escalation patients, of whom one had hepatocellular carcinoma and two had cutaneous melanoma. The point of sequencing TCRbeta in the periphery was to test whether ivuxolimab changed TCR sequence diversity and drove clonal T-cell expansion. The paper describes the monotherapy dose-escalation part (N ≈ 52 patients) of the phase I trial of ivuxolimab.

This clone was found once. The antigen it recognizes is unknown. Within one base of it there is no much larger clone, and no base qualities were kept. Results and caveats for the whole study, not just this receptor: After ivuxolimab, expanded clones were on average more numerous among CD8+ T cells than among CD4+ T cells. At doses of 0.1 to 3.0 mg/kg, clonal expansion of both CD4+ and CD8+ T cells in blood was seen between baseline and week 6. In the 0.1-3.0 mg/kg groups, partial responders had among the lowest normalized peripheral clonal expansion, particularly in CD8+ T cells. Antigen specificity was not determined for the clonally expanded peripheral T cells. Low levels of normalized T-cell clonal expansion were also seen in some nonresponding patients.

Patients with autoimmune disease history or receiving systemic immunosuppression were excluded from the trial. Peripheral blood for TCR sequencing was drawn from every dose cohort at baseline, at cycle 4 day 1 and at cycle 7 day 1. Samples were obtained from an open-label, multicenter, first-in-human phase I dose-escalation trial of ivuxolimab. The trial enrolled adults with locally advanced or metastatic head and neck squamous cell, hepatocellular, melanoma or renal cell carcinoma. CD4+ and CD8+ T cells were sorted separately from peripheral blood before TCR sequencing. Unmatched junction bases come to 7, with V trimmed by 0 bases and J by 5 bases. CDR1 SGHRS and CDR2 YFSETQ were looked up in the germline V gene. Its CDR3 holds 15 amino acids, cysteine through phenylalanine. Just CDR3 DNA is preserved here, 45 bases in frame from base 1. For sequencing of the TCRbeta CDR3 region, genomic DNA was extracted from the sorted cells. The immunoSEQ Assay was used for sequencing of TCRbeta CDR3 regions. What TCRdb holds here is the immuneACCESS table cut down to in-frame rearrangements. Part of the clones is not present; checked against another copy, under half of the missing clones reflect an unresolved V gene, and the others are unexplained. For this sample the table gives approximately 40,000 clones, of which 80% were detected only once. The ten biggest clones cover roughly 4% of the sample.

This receptor was obtained from an adult with an advanced solid tumor such as melanoma, head and neck, liver or kidney cancer. The chain is assembled from TRBV5-1 and TRBJ2-5, and 7 bases in between align with TRBD2. Sequenced here: CD4+ or CD8+ T cells sorted from blood, sampled in a trial of the OX40 agonist ivuxolimab. The DNA sequence follows: TGCGCCAGCAGCTTGGGACGGGGGGTAGAGGAGACCCAGTACTTC. Its protein product is CASSLGRGVEETQYF.